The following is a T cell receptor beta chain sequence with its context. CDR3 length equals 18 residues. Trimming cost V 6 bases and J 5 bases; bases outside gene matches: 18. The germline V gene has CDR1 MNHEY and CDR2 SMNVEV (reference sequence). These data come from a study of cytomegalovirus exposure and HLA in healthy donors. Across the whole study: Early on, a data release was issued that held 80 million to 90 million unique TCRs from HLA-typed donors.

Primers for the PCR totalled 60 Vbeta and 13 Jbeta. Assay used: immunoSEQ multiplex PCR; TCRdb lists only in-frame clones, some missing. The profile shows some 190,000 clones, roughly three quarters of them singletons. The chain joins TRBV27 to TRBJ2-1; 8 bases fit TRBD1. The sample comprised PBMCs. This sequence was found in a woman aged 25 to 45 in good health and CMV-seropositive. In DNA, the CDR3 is TGTGCCAGCAGGTCATTACAGGGGGGAGGACTTGTCGACAATGAGCAGTTCTTC. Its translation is CASRSLQGGGLVDNEQFF.